The T cell receptor beta chain described here comes from a study of T cell responses to AZD1222 COVID-19 vaccine. Generated by immunoSEQ multiplex PCR, the TCRdb table keeps only in-frame clones and is missing some. Here the sample spans some 250,000 clones, almost 95% being singletons. This specimen consisted of peripheral blood, obtained 28 days after the second AZD1222 dose. The sequence derives from an adult who received the AZD1222 COVID-19 vaccine.

The CDR3 DNA is TGTGCCAGCAGCTTAATCATATGGTCCTTGGAGACCCAGTACTTC. Its protein is CASSLIIWSLETQYF. V usage is TRBV7-8 and J usage is TRBJ2-5; D gene ambiguous. Germline V gene lookup returns CDR1 SGHVS and CDR2 FQNEAQ. The CDR3 has 15 amino acids. Trimming left V 2 bases short and J 5 bases short, with 15 bases between.